These 27 T cell receptor beta chains share one sample of origin, sequenced in a study of identical twins. One entry per CDR3 protein results from TCRdb running MiXCR on the 5' RACE reads. The sample carries some 1,600,000 distinct CDR3 sequences, around a third recorded once. Sequenced input: cord blood. The receptors were sampled from a newborn girl in good health.

This chain connects TRBV7-2 to TRBJ1-3; 8 nucleotides line up with TRBD1. Germline CDR1 SGHTA, CDR2 FQGNSA. V lost 0 bases, J lost 0 bases, and 13 bases stayed unmatched. The length of the CDR3 is 20 residues. The chain's CDR3 is CASSLARQGAIQSSGNTIYF. As DNA, the CDR3 is TGTGCCAGCAGCTTAGCGCGGCAGGGGGCAATACAAAGCTCTGGAAACACCATATATTTT.

The chain links TRBV5-1 to TRBJ2-7, with 9 bases fitting TRBD2. V lost 4 bases and J lost 2; bases outside the gene matches: 10. The CDR3 length is 16 residues. CDR1 and CDR2 from the germline V gene are SGHRS and YFSETQ. CDR3 sequence reads: CASSRIPSGVAYEQYF. CDR3 bases: TGCGCCAGCAGCAGAATTCCTAGCGGGGTCGCCTACGAGCAGTACTTC.

The chain employs TRBV6-1 and TRBJ1-1; 8 bases are shared with TRBD1. The CDR3 runs 16 residues. The germline CDR1 and CDR2 sequences are MNHNS and SASEGT. Losses at the gene ends were 2 bases for V and 6 bases for J; bases not matched to a gene: 11. This CDR3 reads CASSEKKDRVKAEAFF. CDR3 in DNA: TGTGCCAGCAGTGAAAAAAAGGACAGGGTAAAGGCTGAAGCTTTCTTT.

This clonotype was observed a handful of times. The chain joins TRBV4-2 to TRBJ2-3; 8 nucleotides agree with TRBD2. Unmatched junction bases numbered 14, after V lost 1 base and J lost 2 bases. Germline V CDR1 and CDR2: LGHNA, YNFKEQ. The CDR3 is 19 amino acids. CDR3 DNA sequence: TGTGCCAGCAGCCAAGGCTTCGGGGGACTAGACACTTTCACAGATACGCAGTATTTT. Translation: CASSQGFGGLDTFTDTQYF.

This clonotype was recorded at least ten times. This rearrangement joins TRBV5-1 to TRBJ2-1; a possible D gene is TRBD2 (6 bases). Trimming shortened V by 1 base and J by 3 bases, and 11 bases separated the two germline ends. The CDR3 consists of 15 residues. Looked up from germline, CDR1 is SGHRS and CDR2 is YFSETQ. CDR3 sequence reads: CASSLSGLVYNEQFF. The CDR3 nucleotides are TGCGCCAGCAGCTTGTCGGGACTCGTCTACAATGAGCAGTTCTTC.

This clonotype was seen more than once but under ten times. The V call is TRBV7-2, the J call TRBJ2-1, with no clear D. V was pared by 5 bases and J by 8 bases, with 19 bases between. CDR3 length: 15 amino acids. Germline assignment: CDR1 SGHTA and CDR2 FQGNSA. CDR3 DNA sequence: TGTGCCAGCAGCCCGAGACTCATCTTAAGCCATGAGCAGTTCTTC. It yields the protein CASSPRLILSHEQFF.

This clonotype appeared a few times. This chain joins TRBV12-3 or TRBV12-4 and TRBJ1-5; D ambiguous. Trimming took off 6 bases at V and 1 base at J, with 22 bases between the two ends. The CDR3 sequence is 18 residues long. CDR3 nucleotide sequence: TGTGCCAGCAGCTTCCGCCCGCGGTTAATGGAAAGCAATCAGCCCCAGCATTTT. This sequence encodes CASSFRPRLMESNQPQHF.

V is TRBV4-2 and J is TRBJ2-5; 7 bases are a match to TRBD2. Trimming cost V 1 base and J 4 bases; bases outside gene matches: 6. Germline CDR1 is LGHNA and CDR2 is YNFKEQ. This CDR3 is 15 amino acids long. The CDR3 region is CASSQVRTRGETQYF. Written as DNA, the CDR3 is TGTGCCAGCAGCCAAGTCCGGACTAGAGGAGAGACCCAGTACTTC.

This chain uses TRBV20-1 with TRBJ2-7, with TRBD2 matching 7 bases. The germline gives CDR1 DFQATT, CDR2 SNEGSKA (reference sequence). Trimming took 1 base from V and 2 from J; bases not matched to a gene: 8. This CDR3 contains 15 residues. CDR3 sequence (DNA): TGCAGTGCTAGAGTGGTCGGGAGGCCCCCCTACGAGCAGTACTTC. Its protein is CSARVVGRPPYEQYF.

The V and J genes are TRBV4-2 and TRBJ2-7; 9 bases match TRBD1. Trimming cost V 4 bases and J 1 base; bases outside gene matches: 8. This CDR3 has 16 residues. The germline V gene encodes CDR1 LGHNA and CDR2 YNFKEQ. The CDR3 region has the DNA TGTGCCAGCAGCCTAACGACCGGGACAGGGTCCTACGAGCAGTACTTC. Its protein is CASSLTTGTGSYEQYF.

This clonotype was recorded many times. The V and J genes are TRBV12-3 or TRBV12-4 and TRBJ2-1; 12 bases match TRBD2. The junction had 10 bases not matched to a gene; V was cut back by 8 bases and J by 8 bases. There are 15 residues in the CDR3. CDR3: CASGSVTSGGHEQFF. The DNA of the CDR3 is TGTGCCAGCGGATCTGTGACTAGCGGGGGACATGAGCAGTTCTTC.

The count of this clonotype is one. The chain recombines TRBV20-1 with TRBJ1-5; possible D gene TRBD1, 6 bases. This CDR3 is built from 14 residues. The V end was cut by 3 bases, the J end by 3 bases, with 12 bases between. CDR1 and CDR2 (germline): DFQATT, SNEGSKA (reference sequence). Here the CDR3 reads CSASSTGANQPQHF. DNA of the CDR3: TGCAGTGCTAGTTCAACGGGGGCCAATCAGCCCCAGCATTTT.

This clonotype showed up just a few times. A much larger clone differs from this one at a single base, so this may be a read error. The J gene is TRBJ1-2, the V gene TRBV20-1; D perhaps matches TRBD1 (5 bases). Deletions cut 4 bases from V and 4 bases from J, with 7 bases between. The CDR3 has 11 amino acids. Germline CDR1 DFQATT, CDR2 SNEGSKA (reference sequence). The CDR3, as DNA: TGCAGTGCTACAGGGACCTATGGCTACACCTTC. Translating gives CSATGTYGYTF.

The V call is TRBV12-3 or TRBV12-4, the J call TRBJ2-1, with a tentative D call TRBD2 (5 bases). The CDR3 totals 15 residues. The germline V and J ends were trimmed by 6 bases and 7 bases, with 19 bases remaining between them. CDR3 loop: CASSQVTRTGNEQFF. In DNA form, the CDR3 reads TGTGCCAGCAGCCAGGTCACTAGAACGGGGAATGAGCAGTTCTTC.

The rearrangement links TRBV20-1 to TRBJ2-3; TRBD2 might be the D (6 bases). CDR1 DFQATT and CDR2 SNEGSKA come from the germline V gene (reference sequence). The CDR3 contains 10 residues. Trimming left V 1 base short and J 10 bases short, with 6 bases between. This CDR3 is CSARGGAQYF. CDR3 bases: TGCAGTGCTAGAGGGGGGGCGCAGTATTTT.

The sample holds a few counts of this clonotype. This chain links TRBV2 with TRBJ2-7; maybe TRBD1 (7 bases). Germline lookup yields CDR1 SNHLY and CDR2 FYNNEI. The CDR3 has 15 residues. The V gene lost 10 bases and the J gene lost 0 bases, with 19 bases spanning the gap. The CDR3 DNA sequence: TGTGCCAAAAGTGATAGACAGGGACTCTCCTACGAGCAGTACTTC. Translating gives CAKSDRQGLSYEQYF.

For the CDR3, the DNA is TGTGCCATCGGACAGGGAAAGTCCTCCTACGAGCAGTACTTC. Its translation is CAIGQGKSSYEQYF. The V and J genes are TRBV10-3 and TRBJ2-7; 8 bases fit TRBD1. V lost 8 bases and J lost 0; bases outside the gene matches: 6. This CDR3 spans 14 amino acids. The germline V gene encodes CDR1 ENHRY and CDR2 SYGVKD.

There are a few counts of this clonotype. The CDR3 bases are TGCGCCAGCAGCTTGGTAGGACTAGCGGGTACCAGGTCGAGCAATGAGCAGTTCTTC. It translates to CASSLVGLAGTRSSNEQFF. The J gene is TRBJ2-1, the V gene TRBV5-1; 11 nucleotides align to TRBD2. This CDR3 is built from 19 residues. Losses at the gene ends were 0 bases for V and 6 bases for J; bases not matched to a gene: 14. Germline V gene sequence: CDR1 SGHRS, CDR2 YFSETQ.

The V gene is TRBV27, the J gene TRBJ1-1, with 9 bases fitting TRBD1. Germline V lookup: CDR1 MNHEY, CDR2 SMNVEV (reference sequence). The CDR3 loop spans 18 amino acids. V lost 2 bases, J lost 6 bases, and 16 bases stayed unmatched. The CDR3 protein is CASSLVLDRGFRIPEAFF. The CDR3 DNA sequence: TGTGCCAGCAGTTTAGTGCTCGACAGGGGGTTTAGAATCCCTGAAGCTTTCTTT.

This chain links TRBV9 with TRBJ2-5, with D hard to call. TRBJ2-7 explains the end of the DNA better; the J call may be wrong. This CDR3 comprises 12 residues. From germline, CDR1 is SGDLS and CDR2 YYNGEE. The CDR3 nucleotides read TGTGCCAGCAGCGTAGGCCAGGACGAGCAGTACTTC. This codes for CASSVGQDEQYF.

The chain joins TRBV7-2 to TRBJ2-5; 7 bases map to TRBD2. V lost 5 bases to trimming and J lost 11 bases; unmatched junction nucleotides: 14. The germline CDR1 and CDR2 sequences are SGHTA and FQGNSA. The CDR3 totals 14 residues. The CDR3 region is CASSVRRGTNEQYF. In nucleotides, the CDR3 is TGTGCCAGCAGCGTTAGGCGGGGGACGAATGAGCAGTACTTC. Combining the CDR3 with reference TRBV7-2 and TRBJ2-5 gives the whole variable domain GAGVSQSPSNKVTEKGKDVELRCDPISGHTALYWYRQSLGQGLEFLIYFQGNSAPDKSGLPSDRFSAERTGGSVSTLTIQRTQQEDSAVYLCASSVRRGTNEQYFGPGTRLLVL.

This chain uses TRBV12-3 or TRBV12-4 with TRBJ2-5, with a possible D match to TRBD1 (5 bases). The V end lost 2 bases, the J end lost 11 bases, and 18 bases lay between the germline ends. There are 14 residues in the CDR3. The CDR3 coding sequence is TGTGCCAGCAGTTTAAGTCAGGGCCTGGGCAAGCAGTACTTC. Amino acid sequence: CASSLSQGLGKQYF.

V usage is TRBV25-1 and J usage is TRBJ2-7; a weak D match, TRBD2 (6 bases). This CDR3 is 18 amino acids long. CDR1 is MGHDK, CDR2 SYGVNS, per germline. Trimming took 1 base from V and 4 from J, leaving 23 bases between them. The CDR3 protein is CASSELTSGGATGYEQYF. The CDR3 bases are TGTGCCAGCAGTGAATTGACCTCTGGCGGGGCGACGGGGTACGAGCAGTACTTC.

This clonotype was detected a few times. This rearrangement joins TRBV11-1 to TRBJ2-1, with 10 bases lining up with TRBD1. Germline V gene sequence: CDR1 SGHAT, CDR2 FQDESV (reference sequence). Trimming cost V 4 bases and J 2 bases; bases outside gene matches: 8. The CDR3 sequence is 17 residues long. The CDR3 DNA reads as TGTGCCAGCAGCTCTAGCCTGACAGGGGGCGCCTACAATGAGCAGTTCTTC. Translation: CASSSSLTGGAYNEQFF. The variable domain in full, with the rest retrieved from reference TRBV11-1 and TRBJ2-1, is EAEVAQSPRYKITEKSQAVAFWCDPISGHATLYWYRQILGQGPELLVQFQDESVVDDSQLPKDRFSAERLKGVDSTLKIQPAELGDSAMYLCASSSSLTGGAYNEQFFGPGTRLTVL.

The chain uses TRBV20-1 and TRBJ2-1; D remains unclear. Germline V gene sequence: CDR1 DFQATT, CDR2 SNEGSKA (reference sequence). The CDR3 is 13 amino acids. Trimming removed 3 bases from V and 6 bases from J, with 12 bases in between. The CDR3 sequence is CSARRLDSNEQFF. The CDR3 DNA reads TGCAGTGCTAGGAGGCTAGACTCCAATGAGCAGTTCTTC.

The V and J genes are TRBV20-1 and TRBJ2-1; TRBD2 matches at 10 bases. J was trimmed by 2 bases and V by 6 bases; bases with no gene match: 10. This CDR3 spans 16 amino acids. CDR1 and CDR2 from the germline V gene are DFQATT and SNEGSKA (reference sequence). The CDR3 DNA is TGCAGTGCGGCCCGACTAGCGGGTGATCCCTACAATGAGCAGTTCTTC. It is translated as CSAARLAGDPYNEQFF.

This clonotype was counted only a few times. The chain recombines TRBV10-3 with TRBJ2-7; 7 bases line up with TRBD1. In germline, CDR1 is ENHRY, CDR2 SYGVKD. The CDR3 loop spans 13 amino acids. V shed 4 bases and J 3 bases; nucleotides not matched to a gene: 3. CDR3 in amino acids: CAISGDSLYEQYF. The DNA of the CDR3 is TGTGCCATCAGTGGGGACAGCCTCTACGAGCAGTACTTC.